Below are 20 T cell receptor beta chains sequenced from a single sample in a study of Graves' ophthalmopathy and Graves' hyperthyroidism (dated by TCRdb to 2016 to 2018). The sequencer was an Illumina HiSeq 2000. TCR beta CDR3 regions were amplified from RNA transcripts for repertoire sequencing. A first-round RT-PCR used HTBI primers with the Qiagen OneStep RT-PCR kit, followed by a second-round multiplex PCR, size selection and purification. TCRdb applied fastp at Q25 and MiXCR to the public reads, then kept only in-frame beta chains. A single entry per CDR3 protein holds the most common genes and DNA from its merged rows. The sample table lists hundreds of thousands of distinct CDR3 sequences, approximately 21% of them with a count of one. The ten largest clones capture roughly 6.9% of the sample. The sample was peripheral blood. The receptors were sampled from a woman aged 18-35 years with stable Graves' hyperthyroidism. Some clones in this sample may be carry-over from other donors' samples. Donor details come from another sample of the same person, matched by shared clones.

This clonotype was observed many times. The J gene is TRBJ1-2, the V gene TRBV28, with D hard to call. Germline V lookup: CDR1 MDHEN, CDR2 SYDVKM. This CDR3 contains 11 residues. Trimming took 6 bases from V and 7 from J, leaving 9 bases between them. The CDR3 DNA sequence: TGTGCCAGCAGAGTACTAAGTGGCTACACCTTC. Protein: CASRVLSGYTF.

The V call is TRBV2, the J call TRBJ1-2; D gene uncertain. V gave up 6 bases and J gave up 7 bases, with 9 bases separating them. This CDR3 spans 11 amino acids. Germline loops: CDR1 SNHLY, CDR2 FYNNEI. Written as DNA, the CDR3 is TGTGCCAGCAGGGTTTACACTGGCTACACCTTC. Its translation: CASRVYTGYTF.

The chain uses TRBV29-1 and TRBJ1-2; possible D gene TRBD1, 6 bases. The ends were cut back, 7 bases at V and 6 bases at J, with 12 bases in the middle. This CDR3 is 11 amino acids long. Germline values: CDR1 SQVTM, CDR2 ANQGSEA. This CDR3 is CSASQGNGYTF. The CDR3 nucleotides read TGCAGCGCATCACAGGGAAATGGCTACACCTTC.

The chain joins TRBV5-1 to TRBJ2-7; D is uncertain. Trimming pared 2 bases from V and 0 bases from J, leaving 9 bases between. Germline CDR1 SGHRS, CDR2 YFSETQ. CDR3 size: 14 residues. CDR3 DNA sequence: TGCGCCAGCAGCTTCTCCACCAGCTCCTACGAGCAGTACTTC. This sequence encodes CASSFSTSSYEQYF. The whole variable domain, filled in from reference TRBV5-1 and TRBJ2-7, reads KAGVTQTPRYLIKTRGQQVTLSCSPISGHRSVSWYQQTPGQGLQFLFEYFSETQRNKGNFPGRFSGRQFSNSRSEMNVSTLELGDSALYLCASSFSTSSYEQYFGPGTRLTVT.

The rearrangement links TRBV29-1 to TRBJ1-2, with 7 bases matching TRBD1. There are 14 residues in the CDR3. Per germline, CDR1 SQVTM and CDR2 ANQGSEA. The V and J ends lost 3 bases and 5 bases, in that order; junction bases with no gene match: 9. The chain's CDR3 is CSVERQGGQYGYTF. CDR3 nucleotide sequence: TGCAGCGTTGAGCGGCAGGGGGGACAATATGGCTACACCTTC.

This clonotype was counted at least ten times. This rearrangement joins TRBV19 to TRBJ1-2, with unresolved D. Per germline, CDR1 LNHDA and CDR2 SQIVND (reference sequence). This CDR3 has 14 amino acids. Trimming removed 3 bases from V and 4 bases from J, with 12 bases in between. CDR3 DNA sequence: TGTGCCAGTAGTATGCGAGGGAAACCCTATGGCTACACCTTC. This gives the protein CASSMRGKPYGYTF.

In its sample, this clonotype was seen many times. The DNA for the CDR3 is TGCGCCAGCAGCGCCGCCGGGACTGAGATCTATGGCTACACCTTC. This encodes CASSAAGTEIYGYTF. This chain links TRBV10-2 with TRBJ1-2; tentatively, D is TRBD1 (5 bases). Between the trimmed V and J ends, which lost 6 bases and 4 bases, there was a span of 18 bases. The germline V gene encodes CDR1 WSHSY and CDR2 SAAADI. CDR3 size: 15 residues.

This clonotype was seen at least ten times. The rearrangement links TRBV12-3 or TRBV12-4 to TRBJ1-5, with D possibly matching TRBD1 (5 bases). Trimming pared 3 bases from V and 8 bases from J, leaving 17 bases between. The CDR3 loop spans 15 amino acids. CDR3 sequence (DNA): TGTGCCAGCAGTTTGTTTGGGGCAGGGATGGAGCCCCAGCATTTT. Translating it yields CASSLFGAGMEPQHF.

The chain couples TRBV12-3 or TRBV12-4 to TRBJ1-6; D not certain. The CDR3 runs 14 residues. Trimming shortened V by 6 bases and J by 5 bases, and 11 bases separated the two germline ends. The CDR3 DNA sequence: TGTGCCAGCAGCCCAAACAGAAATAATTCACCCCTCCACTTT. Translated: CASSPNRNNSPLHF.

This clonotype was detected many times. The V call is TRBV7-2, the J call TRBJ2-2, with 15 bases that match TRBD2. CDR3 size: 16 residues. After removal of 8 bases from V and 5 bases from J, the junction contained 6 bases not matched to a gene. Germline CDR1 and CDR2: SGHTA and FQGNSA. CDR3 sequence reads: CASGGLAGGFTGELFF. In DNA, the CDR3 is TGTGCCAGCGGGGGACTAGCGGGAGGATTTACCGGGGAGCTGTTTTTT.

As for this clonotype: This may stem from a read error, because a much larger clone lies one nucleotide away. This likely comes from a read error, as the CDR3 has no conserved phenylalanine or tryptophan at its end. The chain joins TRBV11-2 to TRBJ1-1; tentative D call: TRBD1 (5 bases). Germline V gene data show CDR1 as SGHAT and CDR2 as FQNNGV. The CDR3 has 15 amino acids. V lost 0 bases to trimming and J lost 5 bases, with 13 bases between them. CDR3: CASSLDIFGGTEAFV. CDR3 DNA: TGTGCCAGCAGCTTAGATATATTCGGGGGTACTGAAGCTTTCGTT.

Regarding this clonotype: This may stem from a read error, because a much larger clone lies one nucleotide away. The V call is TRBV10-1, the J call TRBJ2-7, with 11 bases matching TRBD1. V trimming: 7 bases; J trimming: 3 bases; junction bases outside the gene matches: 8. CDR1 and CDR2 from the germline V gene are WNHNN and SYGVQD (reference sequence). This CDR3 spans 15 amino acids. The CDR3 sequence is CASTTGTGGNYEQYF. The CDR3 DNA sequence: TGCGCCAGCACTACCGGGACAGGGGGTAACTACGAGCAGTACTTC.

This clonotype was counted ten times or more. As DNA, the CDR3 is TGCGCCAGCAGCTCCGGGGCCAACACCATTAGCTCCTACGAGCAGTACTTC. This gives the protein CASSSGANTISSYEQYF. This chain joins TRBV5-1 and TRBJ2-7; D assignment may be TRBD1 or TRBD2 (5 bases each). The CDR3 has 17 amino acids. The V gene lost 3 bases and the J gene lost 0 bases, with 19 bases spanning the gap. Per germline, CDR1 SGHRS and CDR2 YFSETQ.

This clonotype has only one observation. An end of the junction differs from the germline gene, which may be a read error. CDR3 coding DNA: TGTGCCAGCTCACCACTGGAGGGTTACGATCAGTACTTC. Translation gives CASSPLEGYDQYF. V usage is TRBV18 and J usage is TRBJ2-7, with D perhaps TRBD2 (6 bases). The CDR3 consists of 13 residues. Germline V gene data show CDR1 as KGHSH and CDR2 as LQKENI. Full variable domain (rest looked up from reference TRBV18 and TRBJ2-7): NAGVMQNPRHLVRRRGQEARLRCSPMKGHSHVYWYRQLPEEGLKFMVYLQKENIIDESGMPKERFSAEFPKEGPSILRIQQVVRGDSAAYFCASSPLEGYDQYFGPGTRLTVT.

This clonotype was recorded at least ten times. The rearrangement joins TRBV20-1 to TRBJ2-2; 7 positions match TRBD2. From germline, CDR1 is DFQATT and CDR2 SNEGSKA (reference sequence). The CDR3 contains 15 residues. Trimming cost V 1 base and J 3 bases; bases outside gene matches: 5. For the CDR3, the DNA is TGCAGTGCTAGAGTTCTAGCGGAGGACACCGGGGAGCTGTTTTTT. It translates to CSARVLAEDTGELFF.

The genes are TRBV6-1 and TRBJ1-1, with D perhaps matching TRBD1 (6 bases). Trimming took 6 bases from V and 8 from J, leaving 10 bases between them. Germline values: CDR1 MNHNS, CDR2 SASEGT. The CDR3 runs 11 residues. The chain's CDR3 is CASRSDREAFF. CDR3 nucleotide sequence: TGTGCCAGCAGATCCGACAGGGAAGCTTTCTTT.

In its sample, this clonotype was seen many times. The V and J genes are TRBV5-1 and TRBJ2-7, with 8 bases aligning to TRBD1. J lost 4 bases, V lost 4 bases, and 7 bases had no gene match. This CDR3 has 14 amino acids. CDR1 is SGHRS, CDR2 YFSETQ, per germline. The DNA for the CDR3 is TGCGCCAGCAGCCCGCAGGGGGCAGAATACGAGCAGTACTTC. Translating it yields CASSPQGAEYEQYF.

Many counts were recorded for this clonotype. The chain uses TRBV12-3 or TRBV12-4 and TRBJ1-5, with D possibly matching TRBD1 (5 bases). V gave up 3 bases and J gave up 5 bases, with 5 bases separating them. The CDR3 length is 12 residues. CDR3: CASSLTDQPQHF. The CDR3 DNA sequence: TGTGCCAGCAGTTTGACAGATCAGCCCCAGCATTTT.

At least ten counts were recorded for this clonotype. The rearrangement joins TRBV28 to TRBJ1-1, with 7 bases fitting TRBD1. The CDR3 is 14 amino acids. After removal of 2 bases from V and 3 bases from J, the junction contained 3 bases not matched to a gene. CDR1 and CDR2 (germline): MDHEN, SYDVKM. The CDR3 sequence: CASSLPTGHTEAFF. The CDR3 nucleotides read TGTGCCAGCAGTTTACCGACAGGGCACACTGAAGCTTTCTTT.

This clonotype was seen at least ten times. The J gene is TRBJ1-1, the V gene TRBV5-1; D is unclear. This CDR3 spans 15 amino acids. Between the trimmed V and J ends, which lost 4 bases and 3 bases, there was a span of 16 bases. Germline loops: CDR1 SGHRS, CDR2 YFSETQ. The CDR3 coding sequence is TGCGCCAGCAGCCAAGAAAACGAAAGGTACACTGAAGCTTTCTTT. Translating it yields CASSQENERYTEAFF.